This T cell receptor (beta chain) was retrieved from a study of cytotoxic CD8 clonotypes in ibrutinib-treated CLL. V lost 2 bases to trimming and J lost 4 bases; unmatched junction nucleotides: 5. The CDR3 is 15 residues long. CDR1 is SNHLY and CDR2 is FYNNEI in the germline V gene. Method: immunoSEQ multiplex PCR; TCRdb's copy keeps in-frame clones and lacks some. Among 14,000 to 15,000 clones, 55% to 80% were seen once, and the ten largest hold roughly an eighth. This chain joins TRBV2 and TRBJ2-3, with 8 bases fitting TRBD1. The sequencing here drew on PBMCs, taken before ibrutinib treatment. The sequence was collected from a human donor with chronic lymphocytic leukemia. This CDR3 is CASSENRGSADTQYF. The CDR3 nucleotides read TGTGCCAGCAGTGAAAACAGGGGGTCCGCAGATACGCAGTATTTT.